This is a list of T cell receptor beta chains from one sample in a study of beta chain features in type 1 diabetes. Here immunoSEQ multiplex PCR was the method, and the copy in TCRdb shows in-frame clones only, minus some. This sample has approximately 110,000 clones, with under 40% found just once. The sequencing input was stem cell memory CD4+ T cells from blood. These receptors were taken from a woman aged 18-35 years in good health. Each CDR3 is given with its conserved first and last residue. D genes are given only for firm matches.

D gene	V gene	J gene	CDR3 protein
TRBD1	TRBV27	TRBJ2-7	CASSWGQGSHEQYF
TRBD2	TRBV28	TRBJ2-3	CASSNRGGPFDTQYF
-	TRBV5-1	TRBJ2-7	CASSLESSYEQYF
TRBD1	TRBV28	TRBJ2-2	CASSSGGLDTGELFF
-	TRBV18	TRBJ2-3	CASSPLYARNADTQYF
-	TRBV4-3	TRBJ1-2	CASSQDAVRYTF
-	TRBV5-1	TRBJ2-5	CASSLEGVGETQYF
-	TRBV28	TRBJ2-7	CASSLGKGNPYEQYF
TRBD1	TRBV18	TRBJ1-1	CASSSQGQHTEAFF
TRBD1	TRBV7-9	TRBJ2-7	CASSYRDRFYEQYF
TRBD1	TRBV28	TRBJ1-5	CASSFLGQSNQPQHF
TRBD1	TRBV5-6	TRBJ2-1	CASSFPGQGTYNEQFF
-	TRBV27	TRBJ2-7	CASSLSSYEQYF
-	TRBV7-2	TRBJ2-7	CASSFSARGTDEQYF
-	TRBV5-6	TRBJ2-3	CASAYGSDTQYF
TRBD1	TRBV9	TRBJ2-1	CASSLTGQGFHEQFF
-	TRBV18	TRBJ2-5	CASSPPRGVRGGTQYF
-	TRBV12-5	TRBJ1-1	CASGLVERGEAFF
-	TRBV15	TRBJ1-4	CATSRGRGPNEKLFF
-	TRBV18	TRBJ1-5	CASSPQGLSNQPQHF
-	TRBV9	TRBJ1-5	CASSVVLFPQPQHF
-	TRBV2	TRBJ1-2	CASKPASYGYTF
TRBD1	TRBV7-6	TRBJ2-7	CASSLGTGRYEQYF
TRBD2	TRBV7-9	TRBJ2-3	CASSFGSGITDTQYF
-	TRBV6-6	TRBJ2-7	CASKGVSGPYEQYF
TRBD1	TRBV2	TRBJ1-5	CASSRDRPYSNQPQHF
-	TRBV18	TRBJ2-1	CASSLQGVSYNEQFF
-	TRBV7-8	TRBJ2-1	CASSLARLAYNEQFF
-	TRBV29-1	TRBJ1-2	CSVEVPANYGYTF
-	TRBV18	TRBJ1-1	CASSPGGNTEAFF
-	TRBV2	TRBJ2-4	CASSGGRPQNIQYF
-	TRBV5-1	TRBJ1-2	CASSPGPPYGYTF
TRBD2	TRBV13	TRBJ2-3	CASSLIGRTDTQYF
-	TRBV28	TRBJ2-5	CASSLDWFKETQYF
TRBD2	TRBV5-1	TRBJ2-5	CASSSRGDQETQYF
-	TRBV5-1	TRBJ2-7	CASRGFQGYEQYF
-	TRBV6-6	TRBJ1-1	CASRPGEGAEAFF
TRBD1	TRBV2	TRBJ2-7	CASSNDRGGEQYF
-	TRBV28	TRBJ1-5	CASSLTANQPQHF
-	TRBV27	TRBJ1-1	CASSFIENLRRGTEAFF
-	TRBV28	TRBJ1-2	CASRPTGYYGYTF
-	TRBV5-4	TRBJ1-2	CAQSGNYGYTF
-	TRBV29-1	TRBJ1-4	CSVPLLEKLFF
-	TRBV2	TRBJ2-1	CASSVRGGALLYNEQFF
TRBD2	TRBV28	TRBJ2-7	CASSPSGTSGREYF
TRBD1	TRBV2	TRBJ2-7	CASSIHLDRGGEQYF
TRBD1	TRBV9	TRBJ2-3	CASSGETGVTDTQYF
-	TRBV30	TRBJ2-3	CAWSALRSDSADTQYF
-	TRBV14	TRBJ2-3	CASSLILLASTDTQYF
-	TRBV19	TRBJ1-5	CASMDYYSNQPQHF